This T cell receptor (beta chain) derives from a study of vaccination and CD4 T cells after COVID-19. V lost 3 bases to trimming and J lost 0 bases, with 9 bases between them. Germline loops: CDR1 MNHEY, CDR2 SVGAGI. The CDR3 runs to 15 residues. Findings and limits, study-wide: Nearly all convalescent vaccine-specific clones, 304 of 307, recognized only SARS-CoV-2 spike.

An Oncomine TCR Beta short-read assay was used to sequence the DNA from cultured CD4+ T cells. Genomic DNA extraction was carried out from cultured CD4+ T cells. TCRdb re-analysed the PCR reads in MiXCR, keeping a single row per CDR3 protein. The sample holds tens of thousands of distinct CDR3 sequences; 62% are singletons and the top ten take 6.5% to 10%. Treatment described: approximately 11-day PBMC culture with coronavirus spike peptide pools or control peptides (ViraFEST assay). Points on this clonotype: Its specificity is unknown.

The source is a human donor who had recovered from COVID-19. This chain uses TRBV6-5 with TRBJ1-3, with a possible D match to TRBD1 (6 bases). Specimen: CD4+ T cells from blood, cultured in vitro. DNA of the CDR3: TGTGCCAGCAGTTATTTCAGGGGCTCTGGAAACACCATATATTTT. Its protein is CASSYFRGSGNTIYF.